This TCR beta chain was sequenced for a study of siplizumab effects on memory and regulatory T cells. Overall study results and limits: The study found naive T cells seemingly more diverse than memory cells and seemingly major alloresponse contributors.

The table came from immunoSEQ multiplex PCR; TCRdb's copy has only in-frame clones and leaves some out. The data contain tens of thousands of clones, over 90% of them singletons. V gave up 4 bases and J gave up 3 bases; unmatched junction bases: 19. The CDR3 spans 18 residues. CDR1 is SGDLS and CDR2 is YYNGEE in the germline V gene. With regard to this clone: Its specificity is not known.

Sequencing used CD8+ T cells sorted from blood. This sequence originates from a human donor in good health. The chain has TRBV9 and TRBJ2-7; TRBD2 agrees at 7 bases. The CDR3 sequence: CASSPSWGTREFNYEQYF. DNA of the CDR3: TGTGCCAGCAGCCCGAGCTGGGGAACGCGGGAGTTCAACTACGAGCAGTACTTC.